This record concerns one T cell receptor beta chain sequence. There are many counts of this clonotype. What this receptor recognizes is not known. It has no much larger one-base neighbor in the sample; base qualities were not kept. These data are taken from a study of breast tumors, draining lymph nodes, adjacent tissues (dated by TCRdb to the mid-2010s). Turning to the overall study: TCR beta repertoires were compared across tumor, adjacent nontumor tissue and axillary lymph nodes obtained from breast cancer patients. In human breast cancer, the study set out to assess how tumor, surrounding tissue and draining lymph node repertoires relate to one another and whether T cells might be exchanged between them. What the authors observed across the whole study: The conclusion that tumor T cells originate in lymph nodes was presented as consistent with a hypothesis rather than as directly demonstrated. Tumors showed preferential V and J gene usage, and their T-cell repertoire diversity fell below that of lymph nodes yet above that of nontumor tissue. Tumor and nontumor tissue repertoires were significantly more similar in luminal-like than in basal-like breast cancer. The data were judged consistent with most tumor T cells deriving from the lymph node and then expanding within tumor tissue.

The data were produced on an Illumina HiSeq 2000. Multiplex PCR amplification was used to build the TCR beta chain libraries. High-throughput sequencing was used to analyze the amplified TCR beta chain products. In-frame beta chains were kept once TCRdb had trimmed the public reads at Q25 with fastp and called clones with MiXCR. A single entry per CDR3 protein holds the most common genes and DNA from its merged rows. Recorded for this sample are about 150,000 distinct CDR3 sequences; more than 20% of them occurred a single time. The ten biggest clones cover just over 2.5% of the sample. The axillary draining lymph nodes of breast cancer patients were the source of the lymph node samples. Including the terminal cysteine and phenylalanine, the CDR3 comprises 14 residues. Here the CDR3 DNA is all that survives: 42 bases in frame from base 1. The V and J ends are trimmed by 0 bases and 4 bases, leaving 12 bases between them. Reading the germline V gene (reference sequence) gives CDR1 DFQATT and CDR2 SNEGSKA.

Recombination joined TRBV20-1 with TRBJ1-2, with an unclear D gene assignment. The clonotype originates from a female donor with breast cancer. Some clones in this sample may be carry-over from other donors' samples. The sample comprised axillary lymph node tissue. The sequenced DNA: TGCAGTGCTAGAGATCGGCCCCCCCGCTATGGCTACACCTTC. Its coded protein is CSARDRPPRYGYTF.